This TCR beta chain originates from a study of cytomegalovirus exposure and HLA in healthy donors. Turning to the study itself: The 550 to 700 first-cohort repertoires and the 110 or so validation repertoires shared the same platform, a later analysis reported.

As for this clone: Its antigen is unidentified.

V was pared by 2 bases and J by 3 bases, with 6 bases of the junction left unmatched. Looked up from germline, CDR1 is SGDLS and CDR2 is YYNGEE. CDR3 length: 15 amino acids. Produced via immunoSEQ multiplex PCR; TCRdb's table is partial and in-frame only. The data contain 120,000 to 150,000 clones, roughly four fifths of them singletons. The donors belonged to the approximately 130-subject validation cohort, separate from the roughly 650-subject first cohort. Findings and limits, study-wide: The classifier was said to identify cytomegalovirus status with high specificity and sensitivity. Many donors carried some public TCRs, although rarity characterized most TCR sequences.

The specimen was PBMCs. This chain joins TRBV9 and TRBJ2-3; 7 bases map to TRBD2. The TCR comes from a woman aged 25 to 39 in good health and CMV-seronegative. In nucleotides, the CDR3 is TGTGCCAGCAGCGTTGGGTGGGGGGGGACAGATACGCAGTATTTT. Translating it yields CASSVGWGGTDTQYF.